The entry below gives a single T cell receptor (beta chain) sequence along with its context. The study ran its PCR with 60 Vbeta and 13 Jbeta primers. TCRdb's copy holds only in-frame clones and misses some; the assay was immunoSEQ multiplex PCR. The sample lists some 150,000 clones; about four fifths were seen once. The sample is drawn from a study of cytomegalovirus exposure and HLA in healthy donors. Germline values: CDR1 SEHNR, CDR2 FQNEAQ (reference sequence). J was trimmed by 6 bases and V by 5 bases; bases with no gene match: 7. The CDR3 runs to 15 residues. The sequence was obtained from a woman between 50 and 59 years old in good health and CMV-seronegative. J is TRBJ2-2 and V is TRBV7-9; 9 bases are a match to TRBD2. Sequences were obtained from PBMCs. The CDR3 region has the DNA TGTGCCAGCAGCCTGACAGCGGGGGGCGCCGGGGAGCTGTTTTTT. Encoded protein: CASSLTAGGAGELFF. The full variable domain, rest sourced from reference TRBV7-9 and TRBJ2-2, is DTGVSQNPRHKITKRGQNVTFRCDPISEHNRLYWYRQTLGQGPEFLTYFQNEAQLEKSRLLSDRFSAERPKGSFSTLEIQRTEQGDSAMYLCASSLTAGGAGELFFGEGSRLTVL.